This record concerns one TCR beta chain sequence. Its ends do not fully match the called genes, so a read error is possible. The sample has other DNA sequences that encode this CDR3 too. These data belong to a study of radiotherapy plus CTLA-4 blockade in lung cancer. Study-level background: Of the patients, about 18% showed objective responses and roughly 30% attained disease control.

The method was immunoSEQ multiplex PCR; TCRdb's version includes in-frame clones alone and lacks a portion of them. The table includes around 56,000 clones, around 79% detected once. This receptor was identified in a human donor with non-small cell lung cancer who had a complete response to radiotherapy plus ipilimumab. The material was peripheral blood, obtained from a patient treated with radiotherapy plus ipilimumab.

DNA for the CDR3: TGTGCTAGCAGTTACGAGGCAGTCCTCTCCGAAGCTTTCTTT. This translates into CASSYEAVLSEAFF. J is TRBJ1-1 and V is TRBV6-6; D uncertain. CDR3 length: 14 residues. The germline V gene has CDR1 MNHNY and CDR2 SVGAGI (reference sequence).